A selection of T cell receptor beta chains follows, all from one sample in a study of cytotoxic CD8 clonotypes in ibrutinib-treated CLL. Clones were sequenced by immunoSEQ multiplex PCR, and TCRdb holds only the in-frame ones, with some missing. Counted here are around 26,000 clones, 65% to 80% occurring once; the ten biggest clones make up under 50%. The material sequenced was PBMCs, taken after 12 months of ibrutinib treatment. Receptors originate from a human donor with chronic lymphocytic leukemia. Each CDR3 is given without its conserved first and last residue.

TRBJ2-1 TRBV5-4 ASMADRGYNEQF
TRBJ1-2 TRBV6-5 ASSYSRGSRNGYT
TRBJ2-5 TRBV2 ASNAGPALQETQY
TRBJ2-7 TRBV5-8 ASRLRPGRTGSYEQY
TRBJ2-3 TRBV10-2 ASSEMGLPTDTQY
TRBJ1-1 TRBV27 ASRGQANTEAF
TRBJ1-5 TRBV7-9 ASSLGGRGLNQPQH
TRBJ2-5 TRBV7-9 ASSLGQGVETQY
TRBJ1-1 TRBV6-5 ASRSGHLGGEAF
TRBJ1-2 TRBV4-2 ASSQGQGSIYGYT
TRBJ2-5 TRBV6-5 ASSETGGTQETQY
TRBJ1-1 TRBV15 ATSRDSRGLLSPEAF
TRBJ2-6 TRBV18 ASSPRSVGWAGANVLT
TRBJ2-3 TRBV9 ASSVGSQRDTQY
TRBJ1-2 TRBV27 ASSYSTGIGSYGYT